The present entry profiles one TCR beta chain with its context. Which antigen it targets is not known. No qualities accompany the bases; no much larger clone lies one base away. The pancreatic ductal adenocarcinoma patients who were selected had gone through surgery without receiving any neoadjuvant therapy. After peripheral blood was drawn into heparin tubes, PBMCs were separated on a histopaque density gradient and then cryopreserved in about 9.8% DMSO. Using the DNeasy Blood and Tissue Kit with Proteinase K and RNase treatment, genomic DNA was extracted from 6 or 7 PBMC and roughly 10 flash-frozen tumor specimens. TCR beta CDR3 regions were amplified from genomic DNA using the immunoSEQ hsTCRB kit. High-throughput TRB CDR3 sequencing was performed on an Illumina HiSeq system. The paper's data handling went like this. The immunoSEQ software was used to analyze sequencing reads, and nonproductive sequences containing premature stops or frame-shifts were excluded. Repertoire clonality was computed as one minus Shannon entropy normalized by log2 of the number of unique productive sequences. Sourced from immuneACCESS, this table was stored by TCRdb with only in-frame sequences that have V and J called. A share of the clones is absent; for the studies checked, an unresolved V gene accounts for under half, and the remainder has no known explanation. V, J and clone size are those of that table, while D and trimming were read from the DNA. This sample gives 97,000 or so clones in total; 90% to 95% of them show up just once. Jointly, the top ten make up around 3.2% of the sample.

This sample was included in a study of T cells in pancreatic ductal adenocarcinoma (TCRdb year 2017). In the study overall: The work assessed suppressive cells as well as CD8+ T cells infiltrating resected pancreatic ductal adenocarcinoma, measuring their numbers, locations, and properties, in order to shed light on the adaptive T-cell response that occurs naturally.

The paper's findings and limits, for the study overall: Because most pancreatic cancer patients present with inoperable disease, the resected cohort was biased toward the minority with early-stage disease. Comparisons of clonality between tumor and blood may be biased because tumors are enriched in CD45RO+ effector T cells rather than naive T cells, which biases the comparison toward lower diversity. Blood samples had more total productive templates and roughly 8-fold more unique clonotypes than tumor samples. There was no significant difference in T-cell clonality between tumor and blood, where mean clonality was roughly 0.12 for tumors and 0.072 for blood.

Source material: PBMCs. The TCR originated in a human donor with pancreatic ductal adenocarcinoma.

This receptor carries the CDR3 CASSQQGEETQYF. The DNA is as follows: TGTGCCAGCAGCCAACAGGGGGAAGAGACCCAGTACTTC. The V and J genes are TRBV6-6 and TRBJ2-5, with 8 middle bases fitting TRBD1. The germline V gene (reference sequence) supplies CDR1 MNHNY and CDR2 SVGAGI. Including the terminal cysteine and phenylalanine, the CDR3 comprises 13 residues. The entry retains the CDR3 DNA only, 39 bases that are in frame from base 1. Clipping removes 6 bases from V and 3 bases from J, with 3 as the unmatched junction base count.